This T cell receptor beta chain appears in the sequencing data of a study of blood T cell repertoires in COVID-19. Across the study: Nucleic acid was either cDNA or gDNA, and it came from T cells, B-cell-depleted T cells, or PBMCs.

Per the original methods: Estimation of nucleated cell counts was performed using reference gene primer amplification. Using immunoSEQ multiplex PCR, the repertoire was profiled, and TCRdb retains in-frame clones only, with some absent. V and J calls and clone size come straight from that table; D and trimming were deduced from the DNA. The sample holds 100,000 or so clones, 85% to 90% seen once. The CDR3 consists of 15 residues. The J segment lost 3 bases and the V segment lost 1 base, leaving 6 bases of the junction unmatched. Germline V gene data show CDR1 as MDHEN and CDR2 as SYDVKM. The source is a woman of 80 years or more with acute or convalescent COVID-19. The genes are TRBV28 and TRBJ2-7, with TRBD1 matching 7 bases. The specimen was peripheral blood. The CDR3: CASSLFSGGSYEQYF. The CDR3 DNA is TGTGCCAGCAGTTTATTTTCAGGGGGTAGCTACGAGCAGTACTTC.